This is a list of T cell receptor beta chains from one sample in a study of identical twins. TCRdb passed the 5' RACE reads through MiXCR, listing each CDR3 protein once. The sample lists under 1 million distinct CDR3 sequences; 9% to 15% were seen once. These same records also appear under a second study, on yellow fever vaccine responses in identical twins.

The specimen was PBMCs. All receptors derive from a woman in her late teens or twenties in good health. CDR3s include the opening cysteine and the closing phenylalanine or tryptophan. Where a row states a size, it is once, few, many or the class of an expanded clone; other rows omit it.

v_call,clone_size,cdr3_aa
TRBV7-9,many,CASSLRLADTQYF
TRBV28,-,CASSLKGRGLEQYF
TRBV7-3,few,CASSFLGSGSSNEQFF
TRBV15,-,CATSRVGDRVEDTQYF
TRBV7-2,few,CASSLQGSDTGELFF
TRBV7-9,-,CASSSLGGQQFF
TRBV13,many,CASSTQGEAFF
TRBV5-5,-,CASSLLEQGLTSDTQYF
TRBV12-3/TRBV12-4,few,CASTPLGLDTQYF
TRBV12-3/TRBV12-4,-,CASSLGLVAELQETQYF
TRBV11-2,few,CASSLGFGAQDTQYF
TRBV20-1,many,CSAITSANGYTF
TRBV6-1,few,CASRPSLAGDGNEQYF
TRBV20-1,few,CSAREGTSVSYEQYF
TRBV7-9,few,CASSNRDTTTDTQYF
TRBV12-3/TRBV12-4,-,CASSLQSSGSTIYF
TRBV24-1,-,CATSDLGRSSTGELFF
TRBV7-9,few,CASSSPTSGPGRGQFF
TRBV7-9,-,CASSSTTGFGGYTF
TRBV4-1,-,CASSRTERLAGGYF
TRBV20-1,many,CSAREPGGVNTGELFF
TRBV20-1,-,CSARDAAPSKNTEAFF
TRBV7-2,many,CASSPQDEQFF
TRBV7-2,-,CASTLWGAGNQPQHF
TRBV4-1,-,CASSPYADNEQFF
TRBV5-5,-,CASSQTGGPGANVLTF
TRBV15,few,CATSRIGGIQVNEQFF
TRBV11-1,-,CASSLAGRGRLEEDEQFF
TRBV20-1,-,CSAQGPSLDEQFF
TRBV2,-,CASRRLAGDTDTQYF
TRBV7-6,-,CASSHTQDTGELFF